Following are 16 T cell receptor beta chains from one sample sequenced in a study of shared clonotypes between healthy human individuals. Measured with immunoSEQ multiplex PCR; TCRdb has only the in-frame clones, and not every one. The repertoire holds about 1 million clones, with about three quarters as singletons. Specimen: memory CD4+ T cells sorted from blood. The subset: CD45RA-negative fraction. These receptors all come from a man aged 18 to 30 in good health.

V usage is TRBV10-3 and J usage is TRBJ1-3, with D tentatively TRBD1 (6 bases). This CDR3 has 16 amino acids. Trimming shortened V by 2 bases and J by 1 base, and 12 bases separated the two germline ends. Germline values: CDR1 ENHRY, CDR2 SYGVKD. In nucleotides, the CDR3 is TGTGCCATCAGTGAGCCTTGGGGGGCTTCTGGAAACACCATATATTTT. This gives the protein CAISEPWGASGNTIYF.

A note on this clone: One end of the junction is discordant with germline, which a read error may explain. The CDR3 spells CASSPTSGGAYEQFF. CDR3 coding DNA: TGTGCTAGCAGCCCAACTAGCGGGGGGGCCTATGAGCAGTTCTTC. The chain combines TRBV7-7 with TRBJ2-1; 13 nucleotides agree with TRBD2. Germline CDR1 SSHAT, CDR2 FNYEAQ (reference sequence). This CDR3 comprises 15 residues.

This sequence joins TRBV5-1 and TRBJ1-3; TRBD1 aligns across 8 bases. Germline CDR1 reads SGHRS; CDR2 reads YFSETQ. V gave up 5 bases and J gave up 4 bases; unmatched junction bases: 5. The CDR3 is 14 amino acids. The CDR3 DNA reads TGCGCCAGCAGTCAGGACAGGGTGGGAAACACCATATATTTT. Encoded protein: CASSQDRVGNTIYF.

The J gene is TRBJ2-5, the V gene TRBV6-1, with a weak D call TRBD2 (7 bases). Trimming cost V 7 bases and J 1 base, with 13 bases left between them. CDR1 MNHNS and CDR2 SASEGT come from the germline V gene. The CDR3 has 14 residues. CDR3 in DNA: TGTGCCAGCAACGAAGGGGGGGGCCAAGAGACCCAGTACTTC. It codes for CASNEGGGQETQYF.

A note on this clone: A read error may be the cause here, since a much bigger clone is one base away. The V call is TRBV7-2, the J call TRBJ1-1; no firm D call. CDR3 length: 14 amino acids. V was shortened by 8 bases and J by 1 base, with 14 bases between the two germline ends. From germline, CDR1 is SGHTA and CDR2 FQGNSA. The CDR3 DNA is TGTGCCAGCCTTCGCATGAGGGCGAACACTGAAGCTTTCTTT. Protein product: CASLRMRANTEAFF.

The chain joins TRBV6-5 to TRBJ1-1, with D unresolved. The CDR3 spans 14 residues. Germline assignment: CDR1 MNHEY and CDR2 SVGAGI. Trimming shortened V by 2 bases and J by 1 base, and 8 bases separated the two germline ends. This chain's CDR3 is CASSYGPGNTEAFF. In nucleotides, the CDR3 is TGTGCCAGCAGTTACGGGCCGGGGAACACTGAAGCTTTCTTT.

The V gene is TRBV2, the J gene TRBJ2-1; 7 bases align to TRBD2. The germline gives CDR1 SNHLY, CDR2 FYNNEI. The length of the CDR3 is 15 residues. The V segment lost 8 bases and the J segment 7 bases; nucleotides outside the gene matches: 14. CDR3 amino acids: CASARRGAGKNEQFF. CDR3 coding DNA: TGTGCCAGCGCCAGGAGGGGAGCGGGAAAAAATGAGCAGTTCTTC.

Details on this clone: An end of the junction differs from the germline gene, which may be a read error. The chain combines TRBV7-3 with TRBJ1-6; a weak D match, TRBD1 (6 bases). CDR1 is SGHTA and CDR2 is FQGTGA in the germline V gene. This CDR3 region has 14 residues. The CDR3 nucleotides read TGTGCCGGCAGCGCCGAACAGGGAAATTCACCCCTCCACTTT. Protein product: CAGSAEQGNSPLHF.

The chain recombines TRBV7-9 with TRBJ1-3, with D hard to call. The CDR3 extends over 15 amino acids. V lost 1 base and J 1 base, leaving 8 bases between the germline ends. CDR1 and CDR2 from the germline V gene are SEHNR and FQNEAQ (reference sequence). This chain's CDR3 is CASSLVPGSGNTIYF. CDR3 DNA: TGTGCCAGCAGCTTAGTCCCGGGTTCTGGAAACACCATATATTTT.

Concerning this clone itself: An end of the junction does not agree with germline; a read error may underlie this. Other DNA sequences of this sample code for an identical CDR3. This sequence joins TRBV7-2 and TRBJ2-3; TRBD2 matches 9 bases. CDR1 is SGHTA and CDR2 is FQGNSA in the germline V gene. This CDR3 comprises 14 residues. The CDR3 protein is CASSLAGTTDTQYF. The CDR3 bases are TGTGCCAGCAGCCTAGCGGGAACCACAGATACGCAGTATTTT. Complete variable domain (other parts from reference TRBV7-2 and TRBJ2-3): GAGVSQSPSNKVTEKGKDVELRCDPISGHTALYWYRQSLGQGLEFLIYFQGNSAPDKSGLPSDRFSAERTGGSVSTLTIQRTQQEDSAVYLCASSLAGTTDTQYFGPGTRLTVL.

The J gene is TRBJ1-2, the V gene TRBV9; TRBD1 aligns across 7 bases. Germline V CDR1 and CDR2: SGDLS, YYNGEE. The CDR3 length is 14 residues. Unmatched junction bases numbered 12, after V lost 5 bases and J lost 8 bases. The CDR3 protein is CASSELQGNGGYTF. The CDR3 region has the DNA TGTGCCAGCAGTGAACTACAGGGGAATGGCGGCTACACCTTC. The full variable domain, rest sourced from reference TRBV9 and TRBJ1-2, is DSGVTQTPKHLITATGQRVTLRCSPRSGDLSVYWYQQSLDQGLQFLIQYYNGEERAKGNILERFSAQQFPDLHSELNLSSLELGDSALYFCASSELQGNGGYTFGSGTRLTVV.

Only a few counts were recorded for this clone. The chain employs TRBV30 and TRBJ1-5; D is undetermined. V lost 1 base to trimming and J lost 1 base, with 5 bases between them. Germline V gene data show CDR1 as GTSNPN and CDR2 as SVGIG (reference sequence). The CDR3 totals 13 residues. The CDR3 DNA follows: TGTGCCTGGAGTGAGACGAGCAATCAGCCCCAGCATTTT. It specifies CAWSETSNQPQHF.

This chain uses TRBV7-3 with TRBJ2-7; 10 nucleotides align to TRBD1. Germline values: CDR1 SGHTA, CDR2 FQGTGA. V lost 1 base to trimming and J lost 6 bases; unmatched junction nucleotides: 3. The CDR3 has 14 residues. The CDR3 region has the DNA TGTGCCAGCAGCTTAATGGGACAGGGGACCGAGCAGTACTTC. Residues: CASSLMGQGTEQYF.

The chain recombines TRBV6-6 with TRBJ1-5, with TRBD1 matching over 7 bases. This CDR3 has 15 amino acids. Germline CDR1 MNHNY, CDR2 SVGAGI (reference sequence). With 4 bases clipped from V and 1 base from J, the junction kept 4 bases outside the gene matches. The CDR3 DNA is TGTGCCAGCAGTTCGGAACAGGGGAGCAATCAGCCCCAGCATTTT. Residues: CASSSEQGSNQPQHF.

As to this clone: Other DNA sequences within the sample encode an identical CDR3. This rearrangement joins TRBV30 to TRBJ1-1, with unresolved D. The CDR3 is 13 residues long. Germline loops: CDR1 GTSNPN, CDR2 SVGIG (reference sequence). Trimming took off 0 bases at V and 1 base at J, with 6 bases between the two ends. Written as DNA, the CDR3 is TGTGCCTGGAGTGTGGGTGGGAACACTGAAGCTTTCTTT. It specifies CAWSVGGNTEAFF.

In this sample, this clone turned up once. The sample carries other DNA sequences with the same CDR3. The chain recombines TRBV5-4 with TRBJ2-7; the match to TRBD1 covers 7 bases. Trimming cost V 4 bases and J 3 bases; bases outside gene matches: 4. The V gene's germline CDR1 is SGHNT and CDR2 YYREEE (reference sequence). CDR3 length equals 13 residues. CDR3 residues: CASSRDSLYEQYF. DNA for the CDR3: TGTGCCAGCAGCCGGGACAGCCTCTACGAGCAGTACTTC.